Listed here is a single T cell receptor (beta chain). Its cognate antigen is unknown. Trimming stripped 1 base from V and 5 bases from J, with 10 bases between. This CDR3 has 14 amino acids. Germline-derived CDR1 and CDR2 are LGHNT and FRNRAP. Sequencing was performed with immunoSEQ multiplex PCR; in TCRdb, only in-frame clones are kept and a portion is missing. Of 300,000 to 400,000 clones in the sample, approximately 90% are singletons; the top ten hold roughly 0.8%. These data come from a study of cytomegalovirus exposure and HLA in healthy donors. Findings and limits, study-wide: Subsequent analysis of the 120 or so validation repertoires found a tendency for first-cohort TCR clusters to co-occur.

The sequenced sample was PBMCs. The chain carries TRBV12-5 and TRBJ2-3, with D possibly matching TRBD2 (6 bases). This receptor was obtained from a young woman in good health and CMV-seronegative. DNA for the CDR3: TGTGCTAGTGGTTTGGGGGACTCGAGAGATACGCAGTATTTT. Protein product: CASGLGDSRDTQYF. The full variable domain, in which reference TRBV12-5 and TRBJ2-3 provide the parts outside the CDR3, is DARVTQTPRHKVTEMGQEVTMRCQPILGHNTVFWYRQTMMQGLELLAYFRNRAPLDDSGMPKDRFSAEMPDATLATLKIQPSEPRDSAVYFCASGLGDSRDTQYFGPGTRLTVL.